One TCR beta chain is described in this entry. Its antigen is unidentified. This sample was taken from a study of response to subunit inactivated influenza vaccine. The study, taken as a whole, reports: Only a handful of new T cells, the authors suggested, are recruited with each seasonal influenza vaccination.

A single record per CDR3 protein comes from TCRdb applying MiXCR to the RT-PCR reads. The sample has under 750,000 distinct CDR3 sequences; roughly 10% are singletons. CDR1 and CDR2 (germline): LNHNV, YYDKDF (reference sequence). With 5 bases clipped from V and 1 base from J, the junction kept 11 bases outside the gene matches. CDR3 length: 20 residues. Here the sequenced sample was PBMCs from blood, taken on the day of vaccination. The clonotype comes from a man aged 50-60 years who received an inactivated influenza vaccine. The chain combines TRBV15 with TRBJ2-4; 16 bases match TRBD2. The CDR3 DNA follows: TGTGCCACCAGCCCTTTACCGGGACTAGCGGGGGGGCAGGCCAAAAACATTCAGTACTTC. Translating it yields CATSPLPGLAGGQAKNIQYF. Using reference TRBV15 and TRBJ2-4 for the parts outside the CDR3, the full variable domain is DAMVIQNPRYQVTQFGKPVTLSCSQTLNHNVMYWYQQKSSQAPKLLFHYYDKDFNNEADTPDNFQSRRPNTSFCFLDIRSPGLGDTAMYLCATSPLPGLAGGQAKNIQYFGAGTRLSVL.